The 3 T cell receptor beta chains below all came from one sample that was sequenced in a study of sequential checkpoint blockade in melanoma. Treatment of the sample: randomized to nivolumab then ipilimumab (arm A) or the reverse (arm B). Clones were read by immunoSEQ multiplex PCR, and TCRdb kept only the in-frame ones, dropping some. The sample contains tens of thousands of clones, about four fifths of which appear only once. This material consisted of CD8+ T cells sorted from blood (inferred from file names), taken from a patient given nivolumab and ipilimumab in sequence. The receptors come from a human donor with melanoma.

The chain carries TRBV5-4 and TRBJ2-7; D is perhaps TRBD1 (5 bases). This CDR3 is built from 13 residues. The V gene's germline CDR1 is SGHNT and CDR2 YYREEE (reference sequence). The germline V and J ends were trimmed by 5 bases and 4 bases, with 13 bases remaining between them. The CDR3 sequence is CASREQGSYEQYF. CDR3 DNA: TGTGCCAGCAGGGAGCAGGGCTCATACGAGCAGTACTTC.

This clone has a handful of counts. The chain employs TRBV19 and TRBJ2-2; a possible D gene is TRBD1 (6 bases). Germline-derived CDR1 and CDR2 are LNHDA and SQIVND (reference sequence). CDR3 length equals 12 residues. V was trimmed by 5 bases and J by 8 bases, leaving 9 bases between them. DNA for the CDR3: TGTGCCAGTAGTTTTGACAGGGGGGAGCTGTTTTTT. It is translated as CASSFDRGELFF.

This rearrangement joins TRBV6-1 to TRBJ2-7, with 7 bases lining up with TRBD1. In germline, CDR1 is MNHNS, CDR2 SASEGT. Trimming took 3 bases from V and 5 from J; bases not matched to a gene: 10. The CDR3 length is 15 residues. The CDR3 is CASSEGQGEFHEQYF. Here the CDR3 DNA reads TGTGCCAGCAGTGAGGGGCAGGGGGAGTTCCACGAGCAGTACTTC.